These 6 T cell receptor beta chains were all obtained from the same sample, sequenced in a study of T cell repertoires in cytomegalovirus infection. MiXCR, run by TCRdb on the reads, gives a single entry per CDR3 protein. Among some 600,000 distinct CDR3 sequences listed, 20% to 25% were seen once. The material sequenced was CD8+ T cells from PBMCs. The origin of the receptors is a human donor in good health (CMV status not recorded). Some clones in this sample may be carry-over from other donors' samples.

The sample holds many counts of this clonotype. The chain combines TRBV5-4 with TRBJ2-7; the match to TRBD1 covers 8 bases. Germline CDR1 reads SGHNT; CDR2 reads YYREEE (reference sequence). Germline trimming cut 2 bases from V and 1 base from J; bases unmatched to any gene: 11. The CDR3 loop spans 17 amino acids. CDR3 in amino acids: CASSFISGTGRSYEQYF. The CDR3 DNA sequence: TGTGCCAGCAGCTTCATTTCCGGGACAGGACGTTCCTACGAGCAGTACTTC. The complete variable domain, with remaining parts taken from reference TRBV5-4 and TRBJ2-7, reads ETGVTQSPTHLIKTRGQQVTLRCSSQSGHNTVSWYQQALGQGPQFIFQYYREEENGRGNFPPRFSGLQFPNYSSELNVNALELDDSALYLCASSFISGTGRSYEQYFGPGTRLTVT.

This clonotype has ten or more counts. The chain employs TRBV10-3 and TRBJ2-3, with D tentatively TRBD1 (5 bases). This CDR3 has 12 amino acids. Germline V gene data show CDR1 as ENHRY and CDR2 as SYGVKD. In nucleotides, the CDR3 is TGTGCAGCAGGGCGGAGCACAGATACGCAGTATTTT. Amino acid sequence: CAAGRSTDTQYF.

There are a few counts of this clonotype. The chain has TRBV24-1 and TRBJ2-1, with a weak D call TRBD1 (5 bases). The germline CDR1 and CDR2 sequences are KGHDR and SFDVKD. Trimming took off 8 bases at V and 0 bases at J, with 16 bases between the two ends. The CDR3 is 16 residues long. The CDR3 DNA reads TGTGCCACCACCTATAAGCAGGGAAGCTCCTACAATGAGCAGTTCTTC. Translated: CATTYKQGSSYNEQFF.

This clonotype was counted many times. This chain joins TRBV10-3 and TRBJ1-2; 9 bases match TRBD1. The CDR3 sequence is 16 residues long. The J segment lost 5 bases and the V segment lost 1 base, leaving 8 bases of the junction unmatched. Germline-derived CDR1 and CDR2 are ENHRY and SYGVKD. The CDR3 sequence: CAISEWYQGTGYGYTF. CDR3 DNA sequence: TGTGCCATCAGTGAGTGGTATCAAGGGACAGGGTATGGCTACACCTTC.

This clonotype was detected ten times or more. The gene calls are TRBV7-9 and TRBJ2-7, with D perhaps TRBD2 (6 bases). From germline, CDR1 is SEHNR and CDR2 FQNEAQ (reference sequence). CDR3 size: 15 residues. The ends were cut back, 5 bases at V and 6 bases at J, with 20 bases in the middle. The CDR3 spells CASSRRDSRPSEQYV. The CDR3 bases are TGTGCCAGCAGCCGCCGGGACTCCCGGCCGAGCGAGCAGTACGTC.

CDR3 amino acids: CASSYSRRPEGYEQYV. CDR3 bases: TGTGCCAGCAGTTACTCCCGCCGGCCGGAGGGGTACGAGCAGTACGTC. The rearrangement uses TRBV6-2 or TRBV6-3 and TRBJ2-7; tentatively, D is TRBD2 (6 bases). The V end was cut by 0 bases, the J end by 4 bases, with 16 bases between. Looked up from germline, CDR1 is MNHEY and CDR2 is SVGEGT. This CDR3 is 16 amino acids long.